This entry lists 19 T cell receptor beta chains sequenced from one sample in a study of T cells expressing NK-cell markers. Reanalyzing the 5' RACE reads, TCRdb keeps one entry per CDR3 protein, without DNA. Its listing shows 440,000 or so distinct CDR3 sequences. Specimen: blood T cells: a sorted CD56 or NKG2C T cell subset, CD4+ or CD8+ T cells, or bulk PBMC T cells (not recorded which). The receptors originated from a woman aged 18 to 75 in good health.

The V and J genes are TRBV3-1 and TRBJ2-1; the D gene TCRdb calls, TRBD2, cannot be checked with no DNA. CDR1 is LGHDT, CDR2 YNNKEL, per germline (reference sequence). The CDR3 sequence is 15 residues long. CDR3 loop: CASSQVAGGLSEQFF.

V and J are TRBV12-3 or TRBV12-4 and TRBJ2-1; the TCRdb D gene call, TRBD2, has no DNA to confirm it. The CDR3 spans 15 residues. This chain's CDR3 is CASSLPLAGVGEQFF.

V usage is TRBV29-1 and J usage is TRBJ1-2. Germline V gene data show CDR1 as SQVTM and CDR2 as ANQGSEA. The CDR3 consists of 17 residues. The CDR3 sequence is CSVEVGQAGSFNYGYTF.

The chain recombines TRBV3-1 with TRBJ2-1; checking the TCRdb D call of TRBD1 is not possible without DNA. Germline V gene data show CDR1 as LGHDT and CDR2 as YNNKEL (reference sequence). This CDR3 comprises 17 residues. The CDR3 here is CASSHHGTTLSGNEQFF.

The gene calls are TRBV20-1 and TRBJ1-1. Germline values: CDR1 DFQATT, CDR2 SNEGSKA (reference sequence). The CDR3 sequence is 13 residues long. This CDR3 reads CSAETNMNTEAFF.

The chain carries TRBV12-3 or TRBV12-4 and TRBJ1-4; TCRdb names TRBD1, which stays unverified in the absence of DNA. The CDR3 is 14 residues long. This chain's CDR3 is CASSKAGAVEKLFF.

The chain has TRBV12-3 or TRBV12-4 and TRBJ2-3; TCRdb's D gene call, TRBD1, goes unchecked for lack of DNA. CDR3 length equals 16 residues. The CDR3 loop is CASKGGGAGATDTQYF.

This chain links TRBV28 with TRBJ1-2; TCRdb lists TRBD1, though no DNA is available to test this call. Per the germline V gene, CDR1 is MDHEN and CDR2 is SYDVKM. The CDR3 contains 14 residues. The CDR3 sequence: CASNGRQGAIGYTF.

This rearrangement joins TRBV20-1 to TRBJ2-5; checking the TCRdb D call of TRBD1 is not possible without DNA. This CDR3 has 15 residues. Germline CDR1 DFQATT, CDR2 SNEGSKA (reference sequence). The CDR3 sequence is CSAGGTEIIQETQYF.

This chain uses TRBV4-3 with TRBJ1-3. CDR1 is LGHNA and CDR2 is YSLEER in the germline V gene. The CDR3 length is 16 residues. The chain's CDR3 is CASSQGDGGSGNTIYF.

This chain joins TRBV6-5 and TRBJ2-5; the TCRdb call, TRBD1, lacks DNA for checking. The CDR3 contains 13 residues. Per germline, CDR1 MNHEY and CDR2 SVGAGI. CDR3 region: CASSYGTGATQYF.

The chain has TRBV7-9 and TRBJ2-5; the TRBD2 assignment by TCRdb is unverifiable without DNA. Per the germline V gene, CDR1 is SEHNR and CDR2 is FQNEAQ (reference sequence). The CDR3 runs to 14 residues. CDR3 protein: CASSTRGGVKTQYF. Supplemented by reference TRBV7-9 and TRBJ2-5, the full variable domain reads DTGVSQNPRHKITKRGQNVTFRCDPISEHNRLYWYRQTLGQGPEFLTYFQNEAQLEKSRLLSDRFSAERPKGSFSTLEIQRTEQGDSAMYLCASSTRGGVKTQYFGPGTRLLVL.

The V call is TRBV20-1, the J call TRBJ2-1; the TCRdb D gene call, TRBD2, has no DNA to confirm it. This CDR3 contains 16 residues. Germline CDR1 reads DFQATT; CDR2 reads SNEGSKA (reference sequence). The CDR3 region is CSARGFSGLSYNEQFF.

The chain couples TRBV12-3 or TRBV12-4 to TRBJ2-1. The CDR3 runs 14 residues. CDR3: CASSLAGVADEQFF.

The chain uses TRBV29-1 and TRBJ2-5; as DNA is missing, the TRBD1 call by TCRdb cannot be tested. The CDR3 covers 15 residues. Germline-derived CDR1 and CDR2 are SQVTM and ANQGSEA. CDR3 loop: CSVEDGRTAQETQYF.

V usage is TRBV12-3 or TRBV12-4 and J usage is TRBJ2-1; TCRdb selects TRBD1, and the lack of DNA leaves this call unchecked. The CDR3 has 15 residues. CDR3 residues: CASSRAGIPYNEQFF.

V is TRBV7-2 and J is TRBJ2-2. Per the germline V gene, CDR1 is SGHTA and CDR2 is FQGNSA. The CDR3 has 14 residues. The CDR3 is CASSLQLVTGELFF.

This chain connects TRBV4-1 to TRBJ2-2; no DNA is available, so the TRBD2 call from TCRdb remains unchecked. The CDR3 runs to 15 residues. The germline CDR1 and CDR2 sequences are MGHRA and YSYEKL. CDR3 amino acids: CASSQGDFAGGELFF.

The chain carries TRBV5-1 and TRBJ2-1; TCRdb lists TRBD1, though no DNA is available to test this call. Germline V CDR1 and CDR2: SGHRS, YFSETQ. The CDR3 covers 15 residues. CDR3 region: CASLPDRAPGNEQFF.